This T cell receptor (beta chain) was sequenced in a study of lymphopenia after photon versus proton radiotherapy. Germline assignment: CDR1 ENHRY and CDR2 SYGVKD. V was shortened by 6 bases and J by 4 bases, with 15 bases between the two germline ends. The CDR3 loop spans 14 amino acids. Study-wide results and caveats: Under photons, naive T cells and diversity fell while effector/memory populations rose.

Clones were read by immunoSEQ multiplex PCR, and TCRdb kept only the in-frame ones, dropping some. Of some 30,000 clones listed, 87% are singletons. As for this clone: What it recognizes is unknown.

The sequences come from peripheral blood, collected from a patient treated with proton-based radiotherapy. This TCR derives from a woman in her sixties or seventies with cholangiocarcinoma. Some clones in this sample may be carry-over from other donors' samples. This chain connects TRBV10-3 to TRBJ1-1; D is perhaps TRBD1 (6 bases). The CDR3 coding sequence is TGTGCCATCAGGGAAAACACAGGGAGCACTGAAGCTTTCTTT. Its protein is CAIRENTGSTEAFF.